The present TCR beta chain was sequenced within a study of identical twins. Germline values: CDR1 KGHDR, CDR2 SFDVKD. This CDR3 region has 17 residues. The germline V and J ends were trimmed by 4 bases and 2 bases, with 18 bases remaining between them. TCRdb itself ran the 5' RACE reads through MiXCR, one entry per CDR3 protein. The data show around 690,000 distinct CDR3 sequences, with 20% to 25% seen just once and about 4.5% held by the top ten. This clonotype was detected a few times. Another study also made use of these data, one on T cells expressing NK-cell markers. That source adds: It was sorted CD3+CD56-NKG2C+, CD3+CD56+NKG2C- and CD3+CD56+NKG2C+ T cells that provided the TCR beta repertoires.

The chain employs TRBV24-1 and TRBJ2-3, with TRBD2 as a possible D gene (6 bases). Sequenced material: PBMCs. This sequence was found in a woman in her late teens or twenties in good health. The CDR3 nucleotides are TGTGCCACCAGTGAGGCTTGGGGACTCAGCCCCACAGATACGCAGTATTTT. Translated: CATSEAWGLSPTDTQYF.